The text below deals with one T cell receptor (beta chain). This receptor's antigen is unknown. No per-base quality is available; no much larger clone lies one base away. Data came from an Illumina HiSeq 2500. TCR beta libraries were prepared by quantitative 5'-RACE with molecular barcodes. The original pipeline was this. Disease-linked TCR variants were identified with a new computational method built on a probabilistic model of VDJ rearrangement. TCRdb reprocessed the public reads (quality trimming at Q25 with fastp, clone calling with MiXCR) and kept in-frame beta chains. A single entry per CDR3 protein holds the most common genes and DNA from its merged rows. In this record, the V and J calls reflect TCRdb's handling and not the investigators' own analysis. The sample profile shows a few hundred thousand distinct CDR3 sequences; 20% of them were found once. The ten largest clones take up around 13% of the sample.

This record comes from a study of CD8 T cells in ankylosing spondylitis (dated by TCRdb to 2017 to 2019). As for the study more broadly: To find TCR variants linked to disease, the study profiled T cell receptor beta repertoires in ankylosing spondylitis patients and healthy donors. The whole study cohort included some 100 healthy donors and 25 or so ankylosing spondylitis patients. Peripheral blood was sampled, and synovial fluid was additionally collected from ankylosing spondylitis patients.

Here is what the overall study found, with its caveats: The disease-linked clones had a CD8+ phenotype and were found at relatively low frequencies in peripheral blood. Some of the motif variants had been reported before in the synovial fluid and blood of reactive arthritis patients, a finding that suggests common disease-initiation mechanisms. A TCR beta motif made up of several highly homologous amino acid variants appeared to be characteristic of blood from ankylosing spondylitis patients. The disease-linked clones were reported to be significantly enriched in matched synovial fluid samples from ankylosing spondylitis patients.

The clonotype originates from a male donor with ankylosing spondylitis or in good health (not recorded which). Sequenced input: blood, either unsorted or a sorted T cell fraction (not recorded which).

CDR3 sequence: CSAGRDNSYEQYF. The DNA sequence is TGCAGTGCTGGCCGGGACAACTCCTACGAGCAGTACTTC. In this chain, TRBV20-1 is recombined with TRBJ2-7; a weak D assignment points to TRBD1 (6 bases agree). CDR1 is given as DFQATT and CDR2 as SNEGSKA, both from the germline V gene (reference sequence). The junction shows trimming of 5 bases on V and 0 bases on J, plus 11 bases between the germline ends. The CDR3 runs 13 amino acids, cysteine and phenylalanine included. Only the CDR3 portion is preserved as DNA: 39 bases, with reading frame beginning at the first base.